The subject of this entry is one T cell receptor (beta chain). Its cognate antigen is unknown. Treatment in this sample: roughly 10-day PBMC culture with coronavirus spike peptide pools or control peptides (ViraFEST assay). Germline V gene sequence: CDR1 LNHDA, CDR2 SQIVND (reference sequence). Trimming shortened V by 3 bases and J by 4 bases, and 12 bases separated the two germline ends. CDR3 length equals 14 residues. Sequenced with the Oncomine TCR Beta short-read assay was DNA taken from cultured CD4+ T cells. The authors extracted genomic DNA from cultured CD4+ T cells. TCRdb re-called the PCR reads with MiXCR, one entry per CDR3 protein. This table holds about 10,000 distinct CDR3 sequences, 60% to 70% found once. This entry is derived from a study of vaccination and CD4 T cells after COVID-19. At the level of the study: The convalescents were made up of six males and four females, two of whom were Hispanic.

The clonotype comes from a human donor who had recovered from COVID-19. The chain uses TRBV19 and TRBJ1-2; D may be TRBD1 (5 bases). The sequenced sample consisted of CD4+ T cells from blood, cultured in vitro. The CDR3: CASSIQGVVYGYTF. CDR3 bases: TGTGCCAGTAGTATTCAGGGAGTAGTCTATGGCTACACCTTC.